This T cell receptor (beta chain) is from a study of spatial heterogeneity in lung cancer. Study at large: There were consistently more beta-chain sequences detected than alpha-chain sequences.

Sample time point: sample taken at primary tumor resection. Sequencing was performed on whole RNA extracted from tumor and nontumor lung tissue, or from frozen PBMC, and the material was left unsorted. Points from the study as a whole: Blood contained ubiquitous expanded tumor TCRs more at resection than at follow-up.

As concerns this clonotype: The antigen is not known.

Every TCR cDNA molecule bore its own unique molecular identifier. TCRdb reprocessed the 5' RACE reads via MiXCR and lists one record per CDR3 protein. The sample has 50,000 or so distinct CDR3 sequences; roughly 7.6% are singletons. From germline, CDR1 is DFQATT and CDR2 SNEGSKA (reference sequence). The CDR3 runs to 14 residues. The source of this sequence is a female donor with early-stage non-small cell lung cancer. This material consisted of PBMCs, taken at surgery. The chain is built from TRBV20-1 and TRBJ2-3, with 8 bases aligning to TRBD2. CDR3 residues: CSLESGTSENTQYF. CDR3 DNA: TGCAGCCTCGAATCCGGGACTAGTGAGAATACGCAGTATTTT.